These T cell receptor beta chains were read from a single sample in a study of radiotherapy plus CTLA-4 blockade in lung cancer. The table came from immunoSEQ multiplex PCR; TCRdb's copy has only in-frame clones and leaves some out. The sample has 80,000 or so clones, 78% seen once. The sample was peripheral blood, taken from a patient treated with radiotherapy plus ipilimumab. The receptor source for this set is a human donor with non-small cell lung cancer who had a partial response to radiotherapy plus ipilimumab. Some clones in this sample may be carry-over from other donors' samples. CDR3s include the opening cysteine and the closing phenylalanine or tryptophan. Each record gives: V gene, J gene, CDR3 protein.

TRBV4-2	TRBJ1-1	CASSLGGGVNTEAFF
TRBV7-3	TRBJ2-5	CASSLTQGLAETQYF
TRBV28	TRBJ2-6	CASSSTGDRSGANVLTF
TRBV15	TRBJ2-3	CATLRQSEADTQYF
TRBV18	TRBJ2-1	CASSPRQGSYNEQFF
TRBV6-1	TRBJ1-1	CASSYQGRSTEAFF
TRBV7-2	TRBJ2-7	CASSSGTGIYEQYF
TRBV7-2	TRBJ2-1	CASSFSPNEQFF
TRBV2	TRBJ1-1	CASSRQGSAEAFF
TRBV5-6	TRBJ2-1	CASSRGGRTYNEQFF
TRBV28	TRBJ2-7	CASRPWTSIHEQYF
TRBV7-2	TRBJ2-7	CASSLVPDSSYEQYF
TRBV5-1	TRBJ2-5	CASSLGPEETQYF
TRBV11-3	TRBJ2-7	CARELHYTVYEQYF
TRBV5-6	TRBJ2-1	CASSLGGSPYNEQFF
TRBV19	TRBJ2-1	CASTGAPSYNEQFF
TRBV9	TRBJ2-2	CASSVVDTGELFF
TRBV5-4	TRBJ2-7	CASSLVPGAYEQYF
TRBV6-5	TRBJ2-7	CASSPPGLRPYEQYF
TRBV2	TRBJ2-1	CASILSGPSYNEQFF
TRBV6-6	TRBJ2-1	CASSYPDRTGLNEQFF
TRBV6-1	TRBJ2-1	CASAASGNYNEQFF
TRBV6-1	TRBJ2-5	CASSLGGQETQYF
TRBV10-3	TRBJ1-2	CAISRDKPNYGYTF
TRBV5-1	-	CASSLGGYEQYF
TRBV6-5	TRBJ1-6	CASSTQGYNSPLHF
TRBV19	-	CASSDRGRVYEQYF
TRBV28	TRBJ2-7	CASSSPASGGYEQYF
TRBV5-1	TRBJ2-7	CASSFWGRGGYEQYF
TRBV6-6	TRBJ2-7	CASSFSGTDPYEQYF
TRBV19	TRBJ2-7	CASSIMGQASYEQYF
TRBV27	TRBJ2-7	CASSSTSETYEQYF
TRBV7-2	TRBJ2-1	CASSLAAGLAYNEQFF
TRBV28	TRBJ1-2	CASSLKGIKKGYTF
TRBV2	TRBJ2-7	CASSEWDRAPYEQYF
TRBV11-3	TRBJ2-4	CASSLEDRILDIQYF
TRBV19	TRBJ2-1	CASSYGIAEQFF
TRBV28	TRBJ1-4	CASSLRGLDEKLFF
TRBV6-6	TRBJ1-3	CASSYRDRASGNTIYF
TRBV2	TRBJ2-1	CASTGLAGTGYEQFF
TRBV6-1	TRBJ2-5	CASSHGGTQYF
TRBV18	TRBJ2-1	CASSPGRGRDNEQFF